These T cell receptor beta chains were read from a single sample in a study of CD8+ T cells in alopecia areata. The table came from immunoSEQ multiplex PCR; TCRdb's copy has only in-frame clones and leaves some out. The table lists some 180,000 clones, roughly 63% of them singletons. The sequencing here drew on CD4+ T cells sorted from blood, taken at week 0. These receptors were collected from a human donor with alopecia areata. CDR3s include the opening cysteine and the closing phenylalanine or tryptophan. A D gene is named only where the DNA matches it firmly. The size entry is marked missing in some rows and otherwise reads once, few, many or a size class.

abundance | len | d_gene | j_gene | v_gene | CDR3aa | CDR3nt
NA | 16 | NA | TRBJ2-7 | TRBV19 | CASSSQGLPMGYEQYF | TGTGCCAGTAGTTCGCAGGGACTTCCAATGGGCTACGAGCAGTACTTC
NA | 15 | TRBD1 | TRBJ2-5 | TRBV6-5 | CASSSLGTAQETQYF | TGTGCCAGCAGTTCCCTGGGGACAGCCCAAGAGACCCAGTACTTC
NA | 12 | NA | TRBJ1-2 | TRBV29-1 | CSVDQGQIGYTF | TGCAGCGTCGACCAGGGACAAATTGGCTACACCTTC
NA | 15 | NA | TRBJ2-7 | TRBV4-1 | CASSQARATPYEQYF | TGCGCCAGCAGCCAGGCACGAGCAACCCCTTACGAGCAGTACTTC
NA | 14 | NA | TRBJ1-5 | TRBV30 | CAWSTRQLNQPQHF | TGTGCCTGGAGTACCCGACAGCTCAATCAGCCCCAGCATTTT
NA | 14 | NA | TRBJ1-6 | TRBV5-6 | CASTRWGGNSPLHF | TGTGCCAGCACCCGGTGGGGAGGTAATTCACCCCTCCACTTT
NA | 13 | TRBD1 | TRBJ1-5 | TRBV29-1 | CSAGWDRDQPQHF | TGCAGCGCCGGGTGGGACAGGGACCAGCCCCAGCATTTT
NA | 15 | TRBD2 | TRBJ2-3 | TRBV9 | CASSVTSGGPYTQYF | TGTGCCAGCAGCGTAACAAGCGGGGGGCCTTATACGCAGTATTTT
NA | 13 | NA | TRBJ1-2 | TRBV2 | CASRADGLYGYTF | TGTGCCAGCAGGGCGGACGGGCTCTATGGCTACACCTTC
NA | 14 | TRBD2 | TRBJ2-3 | TRBV25-1 | CASSEWSSGDTQYF | TGTGCCAGCAGTGAATGGTCTAGCGGGGATACGCAGTATTTT
NA | 12 | TRBD1 | TRBJ1-5 | TRBV7-8 | CASRTGNQPQHF | TGTGCCAGCAGGACAGGGAATCAGCCCCAGCATTTT
NA | 13 | NA | TRBJ1-4 | TRBV30 | CAWSVRGSEKLFF | TGTGCCTGGAGTGTACGTGGGAGTGAAAAACTGTTTTTT
NA | 14 | NA | TRBJ2-5 | TRBV2 | CAASRDTAGETQYF | TGTGCCGCCTCCCGGGACACCGCAGGGGAGACCCAGTACTTC
NA | 14 | TRBD2 | TRBJ2-1 | TRBV10-3 | CAISGLADYNEQFF | TGTGCCATCAGTGGACTAGCGGACTACAATGAGCAGTTCTTC
NA | 13 | NA | TRBJ1-2 | TRBV30 | CACYRDLGYGYTF | TGTGCCTGTTACCGGGACCTAGGGTATGGCTACACCTTC
NA | 13 | NA | TRBJ1-1 | TRBV29-1 | CSVRPGLNTEAFF | TGCAGCGTAAGGCCAGGGCTGAACACTGAAGCTTTCTTT
NA | 13 | NA | TRBJ1-4 | TRBV18 | CASIERRNEKLFF | TGTGCCAGCATTGAACGGAGAAATGAAAAACTGTTTTTT
NA | 15 | TRBD1 | TRBJ1-2 | TRBV5-8 | CASSSQQGAYYGYTF | TGTGCCAGCAGCTCGCAACAGGGGGCCTACTATGGCTACACCTTC
few | 13 | NA | TRBJ2-2 | TRBV6-5 | CATSDTNTGELFF | TGTGCCACTAGCGACACAAACACCGGGGAGCTGTTTTTT
NA | 13 | NA | TRBJ1-5 | TRBV29-1 | CSVGGTANQPQHF | TGCAGCGTTGGAGGGACGGCAAATCAGCCCCAGCATTTT
few | 14 | NA | TRBJ1-1 | TRBV10-3 | CAISESGQGYEAFF | TGTGCCATCAGTGAGAGTGGGCAGGGCTATGAAGCTTTCTTT
NA | 11 | NA | TRBJ1-1 | TRBV29-1 | CSVEGPREAFF | TGCAGCGTTGAAGGACCCCGGGAAGCTTTCTTT
once | 14 | NA | TRBJ1-5 | TRBV30 | CAWGRGLANQPQHF | TGTGCCTGGGGTCGTGGTCTAGCAAATCAGCCCCAGCATTTT
NA | 13 | NA | TRBJ1-1 | TRBV4-2 | CASSYDSDTEAFF | TGTGCCAGCAGTTACGACAGCGACACTGAAGCTTTCTTT
few | 13 | NA | TRBJ2-5 | TRBV2 | CASSDGVQETQYF | TGTGCCAGCAGTGACGGGGTTCAAGAGACCCAGTACTTC
NA | 13 | NA | TRBJ1-1 | TRBV10-2 | CASSEMLNTEAFF | TGCGCCAGCAGTGAGATGCTAAACACTGAAGCTTTCTTT
NA | 14 | TRBD2 | TRBJ2-5 | TRBV30 | CAWTLAGGHGTQYF | TGTGCCTGGACCCTAGCGGGGGGGCACGGGACCCAGTACTTC
NA | 15 | NA | TRBJ2-6 | TRBV18 | CASSPQFSGANVLTF | TGTGCCAGCTCACCACAGTTTTCTGGGGCCAACGTCCTGACTTTC
NA | 12 | NA | TRBJ1-1 | TRBV30 | CAWSLAGTEAFF | TGTGCCTGGAGTCTGGCAGGGACTGAAGCTTTCTTT
NA | 15 | NA | TRBJ1-5 | TRBV9 | CASSVGWALNQPQHF | TGTGCCAGCAGCGTAGGGTGGGCCCTCAATCAGCCCCAGCATTTT
NA | 14 | NA | TRBJ2-7 | TRBV27 | CASSRDGLTYEQYF | TGTGCCAGCAGCAGGGACGGATTAACCTACGAGCAGTACTTC
NA | 14 | NA | TRBJ2-1 | TRBV5-4 | CASRGPGPSANEFF | TGTGCCAGCAGAGGTCCGGGACCTTCGGCCAATGAGTTCTTC
NA | 14 | NA | TRBJ2-2 | TRBV29-1 | CSVGYSLNTGELFF | TGCAGCGTTGGTTACAGCTTGAACACCGGGGAGCTGTTTTTT
NA | 11 | NA | TRBJ1-3 | TRBV30 | CASAGGNTIYF | TGTGCCTCGGCGGGTGGAAACACCATATATTTT
once | 14 | TRBD1 | TRBJ2-2 | TRBV7-2 | CASSRTGNTGELFF | TGTGCCAGCAGCAGGACAGGGAACACCGGGGAGCTGTTTTTT
NA | 14 | TRBD1 | TRBJ1-1 | TRBV29-1 | CSVEGDRVGSEAFF | TGCAGCGTTGAGGGTGACAGGGTAGGTTCTGAAGCTTTCTTT
NA | 15 | NA | TRBJ2-7 | TRBV11-2 | CASRGFGRKSYEQYF | TGTGCCAGCAGGGGATTCGGCCGAAAATCCTACGAGCAGTACTTC
few | 14 | NA | TRBJ2-7 | TRBV6-1 | CASSNRGPTYEQYF | TGTGCCAGCAGTAATAGGGGACCAACCTACGAGCAGTACTTC
NA | 13 | TRBD1 | TRBJ2-1 | TRBV7-2 | CASSFGQGGEQFF | TGTGCCAGCAGCTTCGGACAGGGCGGTGAGCAGTTCTTC
few | 16 | TRBD1 | TRBJ1-6 | TRBV27 | CASSSGGTARGSPLHF | TGTGCCAGCAGTTCTGGTGGGACAGCTAGGGGTTCACCCCTCCACTTT
NA | 15 | TRBD2 | TRBJ2-2 | TRBV7-2 | CASSEGLAGTGELFF | TGTGCCAGCAGCGAAGGACTAGCGGGGACCGGGGAGCTGTTTTTT
NA | 13 | NA | TRBJ2-3 | TRBV29-1 | CSVRLVLTDTQYF | TGCAGCGTTCGACTAGTACTAACAGATACGCAGTATTTT
NA | 14 | NA | TRBJ2-3 | TRBV30 | CAWSRQGDTDTQYF | TGTGCCTGGAGTCGGCAAGGCGACACAGATACGCAGTATTTT